The rows below give T cell receptor beta chains drawn from one sample of a study of blood T cell repertoires in COVID-19. TCRdb's table, derived via immunoSEQ multiplex PCR, lists solely in-frame clones and lacks some. The data show 100,000 to 150,000 clones, with 60% to 80% seen just once and around 6% held by the top ten. The sequenced sample was peripheral blood. The receptor set was obtained from an elderly man with COVID-19, enrolled during active disease. Both conserved end residues are part of each CDR3. The D gene is left open where the match is weak. Part of the rows lack a size; the others show once, few, many or a class for expanded clones.

v_call,j_call,clone_size,d_call,cdr3_aa,cdr3_nt
TRBV27,TRBJ1-4,NA,NA,CASSRKGTSNEKLFF,TGTGCCAGCAGCCGAAAGGGGACATCTAATGAAAAACTGTTTTTT
TRBV7-2,TRBJ1-6,few,NA,CASSLMAGTALHF,TGTGCCAGCAGCTTAATGGCGGGTACAGCCCTCCACTTT
TRBV5-1,TRBJ1-2,NA,NA,CASSLGDSYGYTF,TGCGCCAGCAGCTTGGGAGACAGCTATGGCTACACCTTC
TRBV6-5,TRBJ2-2,NA,TRBD1,CASSYGDRLNTGELFF,TGTGCCAGCAGTTACGGGGACAGGTTAAACACCGGGGAGCTGTTTTTT
TRBV13,TRBJ1-1,NA,NA,CASSVIGVTNTEAFF,TGTGCCAGCAGCGTGATCGGGGTTACGAACACTGAAGCTTTCTTT
TRBV27,TRBJ2-3,NA,TRBD2,CASSLNSGIYTDTQYF,TGTGCCAGCAGTTTAAATAGCGGGATTTACACAGATACGCAGTATTTT
TRBV6-1,TRBJ2-7,NA,NA,CASSEYYEQYF,TGTGCCAGCAGTGAATATTACGAGCAGTACTTC
TRBV7-6,TRBJ2-5,NA,TRBD1,CASSSDRDWGVEYF,TGTGCCAGCAGCTCGGACAGGGATTGGGGGGTGGAGTACTTC
TRBV5-1,TRBJ2-2,NA,NA,CASHSPTVTGELFF,TGCGCCAGCCATTCTCCTACAGTCACCGGGGAGCTGTTTTTT
TRBV19,TRBJ1-4,NA,NA,CASSIGQANEKLFF,TGTGCCAGTAGTATAGGACAAGCTAATGAAAAACTGTTTTTT
TRBV2,TRBJ2-5,NA,NA,CASIRQGGDQETQYF,TGTGCCAGCATAAGACAGGGAGGAGATCAAGAGACCCAGTACTTC
TRBV16,TRBJ1-5,NA,NA,CASSQSSGASNQPQHF,TGTGCCAGCAGCCAATCCTCAGGGGCTAGCAATCAGCCCCAGCATTTT
TRBV27,TRBJ1-2,NA,TRBD1,CASSPDRAGYTF,TGTGCCAGCAGTCCGGACAGGGCTGGCTACACCTTC
TRBV28,TRBJ2-3,NA,TRBD2,CASSLAGDTDTQYF,TGTGCCAGCAGTTTAGCGGGAGACACAGATACGCAGTATTTT
TRBV27,TRBJ2-1,few,TRBD2,CASSLGGTSWNEQFF,TGTGCCAGCAGTTTAGGGGGGACTAGCTGGAATGAGCAGTTCTTC
TRBV19,TRBJ1-6,few,TRBD1,CASSIWDRKNSPLHF,TGTGCCAGTAGTATTTGGGACAGGAAAAATTCACCCCTCCACTTT
TRBV19,TRBJ2-5,once,NA,CASSSSGRSRSETQYF,TGTGCCAGTAGTAGCTCGGGTCGGAGTCGGAGTGAGACCCAGTACTTC
TRBV10-3,TRBJ1-2,once,TRBD1,CAISQSTGSYGYTF,TGTGCCATCAGTCAGTCGACAGGGTCTTATGGCTACACCTTC
TRBV15,TRBJ2-2,NA,NA,CATSRDLVRDTGELFF,TGTGCCACCAGCAGAGATTTAGTGAGGGACACCGGGGAGCTGTTTTTT
TRBV5-8,TRBJ1-2,NA,TRBD1,CASYLDRPSNYGYTF,TGTGCCAGTTACTTGGACAGGCCCTCTAACTATGGCTACACCTTC
TRBV3-1/TRBV3-2,TRBJ2-7,NA,NA,CASSLALEQYF,TGTGCCAGCAGCCTAGCGCTGGAGCAGTACTTC
TRBV6-4,TRBJ1-6,NA,NA,CASSDREDSPLHF,TGTGCCAGCAGTGACAGGGAGGATTCACCCCTCCACTTT
TRBV11-1,TRBJ1-1,once,TRBD1,CASSVSDRDTEAFF,TGTGCCAGCAGCGTAAGTGACAGGGACACTGAAGCTTTCTTT
TRBV19,TRBJ2-3,once,TRBD2,CASSMGRGADTQYF,TGTGCCAGTAGTATGGGGAGGGGCGCAGATACGCAGTATTTT
TRBV29-1,TRBJ2-1,NA,TRBD2,CTTFGPLAGGINEQFF,TGCACCACCTTCGGCCCCCTAGCGGGAGGGATCAATGAGCAGTTCTTC
TRBV9,TRBJ2-1,NA,TRBD2,CASSVGGRAGNEQFF,TGTGCCAGCAGCGTCGGCGGGAGGGCCGGCAATGAGCAGTTCTTC
TRBV27,TRBJ2-7,few,TRBD2,CASSYLAGRGEQYF,TGTGCCAGCAGTTACCTAGCGGGACGGGGCGAGCAGTACTTC
TRBV7-9,TRBJ2-3,NA,NA,CASSLEVPLTRGSDTQYF,TGTGCCAGCAGCTTAGAAGTTCCCCTGACAAGGGGTTCAGATACGCAGTATTTT
TRBV24-1,TRBJ1-2,NA,NA,CATSDFGRIPFYGYTF,TGTGCCACCAGTGATTTCGGCAGGATTCCGTTCTATGGCTACACCTTC
TRBV15,TRBJ2-7,NA,TRBD2,CATSRGRGLAGNEQYF,TGTGCCACCAGCAGAGGAAGAGGGCTAGCGGGAAACGAGCAGTACTTC
TRBV5-6,TRBJ2-2,NA,TRBD2,CASSLLRAGGLRPGELFF,TGTGCCAGCAGCTTGCTTCGGGCGGGAGGTCTACGTCCCGGGGAGCTGTTTTTT
TRBV5-1,TRBJ1-4,NA,NA,CASSGGGDEKLFF,TGCGCCAGCAGTGGGGGAGGGGATGAAAAACTGTTTTTT
TRBV2,TRBJ2-1,NA,TRBD1,CASIKDRFSYNEQFF,TGTGCCAGCATCAAGGACAGGTTCTCCTACAATGAGCAGTTCTTC
TRBV15,TRBJ2-7,NA,TRBD1,CATSRGTGGGEQYF,TGTGCCACCAGCAGAGGGACAGGGGGGGGCGAGCAGTACTTC
TRBV29-1,TRBJ1-1,NA,TRBD1,CSVGQENTEAFF,TGCAGCGTGGGACAGGAAAACACTGAAGCTTTCTTT
TRBV7-9,TRBJ2-2,NA,NA,CASSPRLDHTGELFF,TGTGCCAGCAGCCCCAGACTCGACCACACCGGGGAGCTGTTTTTT
TRBV3-1/TRBV3-2,TRBJ2-7,NA,TRBD2,CASSQTVAGHRDEQYF,TGTGCCAGCAGCCAAACCGTAGCGGGCCATCGGGACGAGCAGTACTTC
TRBV7-3,TRBJ2-3,NA,TRBD2,CASSERAGAGTDTQYF,TGTGCCAGCAGCGAGCGAGCGGGAGCTGGCACAGATACGCAGTATTTT
TRBV5-1,TRBJ1-1,NA,NA,CASTWSPDGTEAFF,TGCGCCAGCACATGGTCCCCAGACGGGACTGAAGCTTTCTTT
TRBV7-2,TRBJ2-6,NA,NA,CASSSGSSGANVLTF,TGTGCCAGCAGCTCCGGGAGCTCTGGGGCCAACGTCCTGACTTTC
TRBV23-1,TRBJ1-2,NA,NA,CASSQYRVGYTF,TGCGCCAGCAGTCAGTACAGGGTCGGCTACACCTTC
TRBV2,TRBJ2-1,NA,NA,CASSEARASRAWMMQFF,TGTGCCAGCAGTGAAGCGCGGGCTAGCCGGGCCTGGATGATGCAGTTCTTC
TRBV6-5,TRBJ1-2,NA,TRBD1,CASSQQGLASYGYTF,TGTGCCAGCAGTCAACAGGGGTTAGCTAGCTATGGCTACACCTTC
TRBV28,TRBJ1-1,few,TRBD1,CASSSLTGTTEAFF,TGTGCCAGCAGTTCGTTGACAGGGACGACTGAAGCTTTCTTT
TRBV9,TRBJ2-1,few,NA,CASSVDGDTYNEQFF,TGTGCCAGCAGCGTCGATGGGGACACCTACAATGAGCAGTTCTTC
TRBV4-3,TRBJ1-5,NA,NA,CASSPGLNQPQHF,TGCGCCAGCAGCCCTGGGCTCAATCAGCCCCAGCATTTT
TRBV5-1,TRBJ2-2,NA,NA,CASSLGQGTGELFF,TGCGCCAGCAGCTTGGGGCAGGGCACCGGGGAGCTGTTTTTT
TRBV7-3,TRBJ1-2,NA,TRBD1,CASSPSGTGLFSGYTF,TGTGCCAGCAGCCCTTCCGGGACAGGGTTATTCAGTGGCTACACCTTC
TRBV19,TRBJ1-4,NA,NA,CASSLWMENEKLFF,TGTGCCAGTAGTCTTTGGATGGAGAATGAAAAACTGTTTTTT
TRBV19,TRBJ1-5,NA,NA,CASSGGDLGQPQHF,TGTGCCAGTAGTGGCGGGGACCTTGGGCAGCCCCAGCATTTT
TRBV3-1/TRBV3-2,TRBJ2-5,NA,NA,CASAEEETQYF,TGTGCCAGCGCCGAGGAAGAGACCCAGTACTTC
TRBV30,TRBJ1-1,few,NA,CAWGGAGNTEAFF,TGTGCCTGGGGGGGGGCAGGGAACACTGAAGCTTTCTTT
TRBV28,TRBJ1-4,NA,NA,CASSSPIVLGSFGKLFF,TGTGCCAGCAGTTCCCCTATCGTGTTGGGTTCTTTCGGGAAACTGTTTTTT
TRBV4-3,TRBJ2-5,few,TRBD1,CASSEKTGDRETQYF,TGCGCCAGCAGCGAAAAGACAGGGGACCGAGAGACCCAGTACTTC
TRBV21-1,TRBJ2-3,NA,NA,CASTTGVTETDTQYF,TGTGCCAGCACCACGGGGGTGACAGAGACAGATACGCAGTATTTT